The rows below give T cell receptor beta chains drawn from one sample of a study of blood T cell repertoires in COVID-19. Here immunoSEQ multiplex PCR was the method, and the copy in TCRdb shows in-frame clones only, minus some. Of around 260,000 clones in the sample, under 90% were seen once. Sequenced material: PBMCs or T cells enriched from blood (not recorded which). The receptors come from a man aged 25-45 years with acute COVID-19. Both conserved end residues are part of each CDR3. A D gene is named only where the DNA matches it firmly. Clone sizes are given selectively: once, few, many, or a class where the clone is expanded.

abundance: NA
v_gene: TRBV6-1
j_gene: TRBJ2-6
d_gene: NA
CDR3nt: TGTGCCAGCAGTGAAATAGCGTCGACCTTCTCTGGGGCCAACGTCCTGACTTTC
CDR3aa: CASSEIASTFSGANVLTF

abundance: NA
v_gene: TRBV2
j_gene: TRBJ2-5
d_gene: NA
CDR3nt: TGTGCCAGCAGTGAATTGGCGGTACAAGAGACCCAGTACTTC
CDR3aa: CASSELAVQETQYF

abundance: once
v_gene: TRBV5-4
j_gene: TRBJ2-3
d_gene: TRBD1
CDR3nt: TGTGCCAGCAGCTTGGGAGGGACAGGGCTGGGTACGCAGTATTTT
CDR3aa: CASSLGGTGLGTQYF

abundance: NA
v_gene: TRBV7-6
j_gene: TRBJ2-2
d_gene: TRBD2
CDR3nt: TGTGCCAGCAGCTCCCAGAGACTAGCGGGAACCGGGGAGCTGTTTTTT
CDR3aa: CASSSQRLAGTGELFF

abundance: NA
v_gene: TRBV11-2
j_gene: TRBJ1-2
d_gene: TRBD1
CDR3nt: TGTGCCAGCAGCTTAGCCGCTGGGGACAGGGCTTATGGCTACACCTTC
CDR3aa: CASSLAAGDRAYGYTF

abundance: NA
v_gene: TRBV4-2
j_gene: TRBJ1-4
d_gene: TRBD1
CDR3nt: TGTGCCAGCAGCCAAGATGAGGTGGGGACAGGGCGTAATGAAAAACTGTTTTTT
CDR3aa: CASSQDEVGTGRNEKLFF

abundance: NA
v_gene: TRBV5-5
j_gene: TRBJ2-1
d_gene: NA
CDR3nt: TGTGCCAGCGGAAGTCCCGGCGGAAGTGAGCAGTTCTTC
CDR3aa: CASGSPGGSEQFF

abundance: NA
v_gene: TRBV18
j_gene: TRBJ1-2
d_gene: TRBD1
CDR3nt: TGTGCCAGCTCACCTGCAGGGGGCAGTGTAAAGGGCTACACCTTC
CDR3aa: CASSPAGGSVKGYTF

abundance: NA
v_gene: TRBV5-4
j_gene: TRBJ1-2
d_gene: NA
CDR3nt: TGTGCCAGCAGCCCATCTATAAGCGACTATGGCTACACCTTC
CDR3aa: CASSPSISDYGYTF

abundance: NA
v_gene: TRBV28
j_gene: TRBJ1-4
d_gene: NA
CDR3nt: TGTGCCAGCAGTATCCCTCGCGCGGGGGGTGAAAAACTGTTTTTT
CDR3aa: CASSIPRAGGEKLFF

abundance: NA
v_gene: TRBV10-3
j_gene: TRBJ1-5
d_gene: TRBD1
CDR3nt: TGTGCGATCAGGGGGGGGGCAGCAAGCAATCAGCCCCAGCATTTT
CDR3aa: CAIRGGAASNQPQHF

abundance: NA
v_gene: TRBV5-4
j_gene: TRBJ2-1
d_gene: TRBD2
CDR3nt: TGTGCCAGCAGCTTAGGAATAGCGGGGGGGCTCAATGAGCAGTTCTTC
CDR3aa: CASSLGIAGGLNEQFF

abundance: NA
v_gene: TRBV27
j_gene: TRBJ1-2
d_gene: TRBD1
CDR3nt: TGTGCCAGCAGTTTGCGTAATGTCGGGACAGGGGATAGCTATGGCTACACCTTC
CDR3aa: CASSLRNVGTGDSYGYTF

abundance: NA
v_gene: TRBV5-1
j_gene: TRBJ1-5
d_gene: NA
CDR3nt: TGTGCCAGCAGCTTGGACCAGGGTGTTGAACAGCCCCAGCATTTT
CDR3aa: CASSLDQGVEQPQHF

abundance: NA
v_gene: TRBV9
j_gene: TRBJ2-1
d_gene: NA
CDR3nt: TGTGCCAGCAGCGGACAAGTGCTCAATGAGCAGTTCTTC
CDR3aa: CASSGQVLNEQFF

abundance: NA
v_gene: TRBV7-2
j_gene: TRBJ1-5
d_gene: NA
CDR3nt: TGTGCCAGCAGCGTATTGGACGGGAACAATCAGCCCCAGCATTTT
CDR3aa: CASSVLDGNNQPQHF

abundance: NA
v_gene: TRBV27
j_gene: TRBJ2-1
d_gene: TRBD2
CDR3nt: TGTGCCAGCAGTTTTCAAACCGGGACTAGCGGGGGACTGGGGTATGAGCAGTTCTTC
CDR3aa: CASSFQTGTSGGLGYEQFF